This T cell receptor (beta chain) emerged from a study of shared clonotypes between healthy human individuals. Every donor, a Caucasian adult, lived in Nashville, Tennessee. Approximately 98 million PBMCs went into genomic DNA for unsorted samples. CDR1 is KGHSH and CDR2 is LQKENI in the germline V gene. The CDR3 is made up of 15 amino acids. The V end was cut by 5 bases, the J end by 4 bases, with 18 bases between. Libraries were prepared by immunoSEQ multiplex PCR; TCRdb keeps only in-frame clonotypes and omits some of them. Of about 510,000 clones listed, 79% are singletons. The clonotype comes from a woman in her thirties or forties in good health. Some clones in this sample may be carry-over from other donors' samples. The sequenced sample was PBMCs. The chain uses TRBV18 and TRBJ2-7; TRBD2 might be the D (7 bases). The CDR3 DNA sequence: TGTGCCAGCTCATCCGGGGGCGGGAGTGGGTACGAGCAGTACTTC. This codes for CASSSGGGSGYEQYF.